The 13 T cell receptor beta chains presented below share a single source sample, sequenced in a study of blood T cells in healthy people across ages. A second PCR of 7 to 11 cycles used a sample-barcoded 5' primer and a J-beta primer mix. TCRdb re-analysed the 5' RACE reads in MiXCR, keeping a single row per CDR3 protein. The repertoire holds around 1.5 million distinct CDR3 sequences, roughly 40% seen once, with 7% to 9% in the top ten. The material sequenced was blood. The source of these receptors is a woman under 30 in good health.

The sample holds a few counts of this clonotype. CDR3 in DNA: TGCGCCAGCAGCTATAGCCTAGCGCATGATGGGGCCAAAAACATTCAGTACTTC. Protein: CASSYSLAHDGAKNIQYF. The V and J genes are TRBV5-1 and TRBJ2-4; perhaps TRBD2 as D (6 bases). V lost 3 bases, J lost 1 base, and 20 bases lay in between. Germline V gene lookup returns CDR1 SGHRS and CDR2 YFSETQ. This CDR3 comprises 18 residues.

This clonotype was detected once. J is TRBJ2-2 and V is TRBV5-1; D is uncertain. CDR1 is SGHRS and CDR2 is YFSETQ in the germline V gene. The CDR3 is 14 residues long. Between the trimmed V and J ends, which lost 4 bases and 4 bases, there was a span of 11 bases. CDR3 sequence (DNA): TGCGCCAGCAGCCCCCTCCTCGGCACCGGGGAGCTGTTTTTT. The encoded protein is CASSPLLGTGELFF.

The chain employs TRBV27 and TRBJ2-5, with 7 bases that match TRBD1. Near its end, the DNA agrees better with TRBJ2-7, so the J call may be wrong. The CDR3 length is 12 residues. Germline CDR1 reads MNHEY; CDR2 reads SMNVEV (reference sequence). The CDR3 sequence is CASSPTGVEQYF. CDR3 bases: TGTGCCAGCAGTCCCACAGGGGTCGAGCAGTACTTC.

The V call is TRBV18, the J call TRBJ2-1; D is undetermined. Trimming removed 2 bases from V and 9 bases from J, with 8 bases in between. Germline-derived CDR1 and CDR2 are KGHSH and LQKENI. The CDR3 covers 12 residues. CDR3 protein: CASSPVIAEQFF. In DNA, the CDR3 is TGTGCCAGCTCACCAGTGATCGCTGAGCAGTTCTTC.

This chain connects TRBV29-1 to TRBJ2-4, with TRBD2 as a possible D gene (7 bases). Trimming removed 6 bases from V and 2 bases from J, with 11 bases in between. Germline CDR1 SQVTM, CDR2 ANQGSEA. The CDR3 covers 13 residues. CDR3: CSVEGGTKNIQYF. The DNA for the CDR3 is TGCAGCGTGGAGGGGGGGACCAAAAACATTCAGTACTTC.

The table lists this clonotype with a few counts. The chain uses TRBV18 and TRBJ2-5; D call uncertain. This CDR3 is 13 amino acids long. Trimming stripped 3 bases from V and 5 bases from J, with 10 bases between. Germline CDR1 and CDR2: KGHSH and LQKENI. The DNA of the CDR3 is TGTGCCAGCTCACCTGGGGTTTCTGAGACCCAGTACTTC. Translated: CASSPGVSETQYF.

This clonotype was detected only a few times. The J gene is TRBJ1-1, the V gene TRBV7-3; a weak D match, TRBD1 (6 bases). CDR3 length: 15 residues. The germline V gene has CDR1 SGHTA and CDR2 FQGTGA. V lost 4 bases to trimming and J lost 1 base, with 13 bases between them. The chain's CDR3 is CASSWTGAGNTEAFF. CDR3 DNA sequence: TGTGCCAGCAGCTGGACGGGGGCCGGGAACACTGAAGCTTTCTTT. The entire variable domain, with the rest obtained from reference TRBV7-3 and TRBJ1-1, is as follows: GAGVSQTPSNKVTEKGKYVELRCDPISGHTALYWYRQSLGQGPEFLIYFQGTGAADDSGLPNDRFFAVRPEGSVSTLKIQRTERGDSAVYLCASSWTGAGNTEAFFGQGTRLTVV.

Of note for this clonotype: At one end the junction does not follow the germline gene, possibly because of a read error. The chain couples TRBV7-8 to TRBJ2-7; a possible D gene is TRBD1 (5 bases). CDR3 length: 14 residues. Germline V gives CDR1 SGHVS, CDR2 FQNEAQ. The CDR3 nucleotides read TGTACCAGCAGCTTAGGTGACAGAGCGTACGAGCAGTACTTC. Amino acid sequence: CTSSLGDRAYEQYF.

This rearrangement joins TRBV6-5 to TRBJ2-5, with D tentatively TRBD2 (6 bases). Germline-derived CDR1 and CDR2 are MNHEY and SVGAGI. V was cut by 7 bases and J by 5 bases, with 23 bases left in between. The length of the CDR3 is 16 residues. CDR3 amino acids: CASTAYGGPLKETQYF. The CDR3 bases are TGTGCCAGCACCGCGTACGGAGGGCCCCTCAAGGAGACCCAGTACTTC.

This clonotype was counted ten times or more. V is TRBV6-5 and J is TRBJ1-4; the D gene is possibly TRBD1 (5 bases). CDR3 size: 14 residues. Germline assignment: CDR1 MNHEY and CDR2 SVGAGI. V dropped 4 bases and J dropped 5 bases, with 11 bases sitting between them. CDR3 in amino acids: CASSSGTVNEKLFF. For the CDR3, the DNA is TGTGCCAGCAGTTCCGGGACGGTGAATGAAAAACTGTTTTTT.

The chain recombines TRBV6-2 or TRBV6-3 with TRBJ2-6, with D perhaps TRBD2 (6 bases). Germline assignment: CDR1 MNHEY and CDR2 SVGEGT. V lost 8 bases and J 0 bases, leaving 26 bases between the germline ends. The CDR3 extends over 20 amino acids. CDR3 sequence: CASARLGGNSQSSGANVLTF. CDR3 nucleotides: TGTGCCAGCGCCCGACTTGGGGGGAACAGTCAGAGCTCTGGGGCCAACGTCCTGACTTTC.

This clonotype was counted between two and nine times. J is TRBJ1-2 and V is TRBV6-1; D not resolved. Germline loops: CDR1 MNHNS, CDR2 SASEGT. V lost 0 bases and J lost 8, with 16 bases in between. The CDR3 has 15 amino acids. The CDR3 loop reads CASSEAGSWSGGYTF. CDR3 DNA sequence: TGTGCCAGCAGTGAAGCGGGGTCCTGGAGCGGGGGCTACACCTTC.

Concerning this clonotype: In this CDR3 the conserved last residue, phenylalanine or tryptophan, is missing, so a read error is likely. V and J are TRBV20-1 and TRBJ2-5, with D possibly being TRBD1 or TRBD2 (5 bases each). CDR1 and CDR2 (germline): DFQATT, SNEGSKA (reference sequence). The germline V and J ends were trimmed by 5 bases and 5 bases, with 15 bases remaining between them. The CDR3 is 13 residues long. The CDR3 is CSAHIGGAETQYS. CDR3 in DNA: TGCAGTGCTCATATTGGGGGAGCGGAGACCCAGTACTCC.